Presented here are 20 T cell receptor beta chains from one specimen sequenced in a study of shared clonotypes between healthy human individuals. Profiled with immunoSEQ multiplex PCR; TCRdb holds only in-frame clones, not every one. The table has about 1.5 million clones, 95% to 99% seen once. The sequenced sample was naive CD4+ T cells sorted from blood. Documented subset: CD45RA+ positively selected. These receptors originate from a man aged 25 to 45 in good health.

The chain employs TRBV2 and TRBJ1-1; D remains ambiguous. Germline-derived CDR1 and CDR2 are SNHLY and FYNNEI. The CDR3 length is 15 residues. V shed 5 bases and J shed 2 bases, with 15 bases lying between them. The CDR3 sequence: CASSNLKRLNTEAFF. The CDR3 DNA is TGTGCCAGCAGTAATCTAAAGAGGTTAAACACTGAAGCTTTCTTT.

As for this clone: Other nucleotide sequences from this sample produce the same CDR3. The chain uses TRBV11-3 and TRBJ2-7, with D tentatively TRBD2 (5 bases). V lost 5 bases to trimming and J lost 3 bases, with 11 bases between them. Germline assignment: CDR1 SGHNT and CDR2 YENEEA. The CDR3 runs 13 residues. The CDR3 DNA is TGTGCCAGCAGCCCCGGCGGGTTCTACGAGCAGTACTTC. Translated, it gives CASSPGGFYEQYF.

The CDR3 sequence: CASSGSGSTNEQFF. DNA for the CDR3: TGTGCCAGCAGTGGTAGCGGGAGCACTAATGAGCAGTTCTTC. The gene calls are TRBV25-1 and TRBJ2-1; TRBD2 matches at 9 bases. With V trimmed by 4 bases and J by 7 bases, 5 bases remained unmatched. The CDR3 runs 14 residues. CDR1 is MGHDK and CDR2 is SYGVNS in the germline V gene.

CDR3 in amino acids: CASSSRGKNTEAFF. CDR3 DNA sequence: TGTGCCAGCAGTTCTAGGGGGAAGAACACTGAAGCTTTCTTT. The J gene is TRBJ1-1, the V gene TRBV6-6; perhaps TRBD1 as D (6 bases). The CDR3 has 14 residues. Trimming removed 4 bases from V and 1 base from J, with 10 bases in between. Germline loops: CDR1 MNHNY, CDR2 SVGAGI (reference sequence).

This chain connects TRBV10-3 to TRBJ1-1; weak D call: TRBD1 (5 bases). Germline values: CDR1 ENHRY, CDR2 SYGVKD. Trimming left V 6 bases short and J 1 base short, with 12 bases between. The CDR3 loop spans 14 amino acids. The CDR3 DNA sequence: TGTGCCATCAGGAGGGGAGGGCAGAACACTGAAGCTTTCTTT. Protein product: CAIRRGGQNTEAFF.

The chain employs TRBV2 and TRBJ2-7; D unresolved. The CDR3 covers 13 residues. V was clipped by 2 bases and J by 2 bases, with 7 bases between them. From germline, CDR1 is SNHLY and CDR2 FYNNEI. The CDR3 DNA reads TGTGCCAGCAGTGAAAACCCCGCCTACGAGCAGTACTTC. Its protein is CASSENPAYEQYF. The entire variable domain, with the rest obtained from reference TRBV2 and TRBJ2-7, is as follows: EPEVTQTPSHQVTQMGQEVILRCVPISNHLYFYWYRQILGQKVEFLVSFYNNEISEKSEIFDDQFSVERPDGSNFTLKIRSTKLEDSAMYFCASSENPAYEQYFGPGTRLTVT.

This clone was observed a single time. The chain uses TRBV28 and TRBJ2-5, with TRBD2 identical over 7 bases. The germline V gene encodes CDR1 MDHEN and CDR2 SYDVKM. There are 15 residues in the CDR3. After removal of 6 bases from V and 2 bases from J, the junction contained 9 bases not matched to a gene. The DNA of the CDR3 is TGTGCCAGCAGCCTACGACTAGCAGGACAAGAGACCCAGTACTTC. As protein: CASSLRLAGQETQYF. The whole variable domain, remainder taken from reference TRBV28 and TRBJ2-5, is DVKVTQSSRYLVKRTGEKVFLECVQDMDHENMFWYRQDPGLGLRLIYFSYDVKMKEKGDIPEGYSVSREKKERFSLILESASTNQTSMYLCASSLRLAGQETQYFGPGTRLLVL.

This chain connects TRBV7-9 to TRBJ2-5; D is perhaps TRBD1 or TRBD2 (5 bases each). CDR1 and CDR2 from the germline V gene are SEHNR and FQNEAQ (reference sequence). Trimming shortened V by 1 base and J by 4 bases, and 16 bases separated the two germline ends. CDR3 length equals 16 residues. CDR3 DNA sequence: TGTGCCAGCAGCTTAGACAGAGTCGATGGGACAGAGACCCAGTACTTC. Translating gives CASSLDRVDGTETQYF. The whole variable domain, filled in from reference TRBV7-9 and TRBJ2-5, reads DTGVSQNPRHKITKRGQNVTFRCDPISEHNRLYWYRQTLGQGPEFLTYFQNEAQLEKSRLLSDRFSAERPKGSFSTLEIQRTEQGDSAMYLCASSLDRVDGTETQYFGPGTRLLVL.

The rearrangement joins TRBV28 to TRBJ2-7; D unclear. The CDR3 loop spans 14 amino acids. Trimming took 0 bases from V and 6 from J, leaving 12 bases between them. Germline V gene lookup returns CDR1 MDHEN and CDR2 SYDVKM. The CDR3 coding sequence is TGTGCCAGCAGTTTATGGGTTAGCCCGCGCGAGCAGTACTTC. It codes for CASSLWVSPREQYF.

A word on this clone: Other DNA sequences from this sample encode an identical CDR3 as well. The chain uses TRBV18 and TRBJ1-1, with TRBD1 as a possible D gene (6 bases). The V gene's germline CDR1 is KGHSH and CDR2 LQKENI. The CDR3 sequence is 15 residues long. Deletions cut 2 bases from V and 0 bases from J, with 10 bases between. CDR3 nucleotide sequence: TGTGCCAGCTCACCAAGGACAGCCATGAACACTGAAGCTTTCTTT. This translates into CASSPRTAMNTEAFF.

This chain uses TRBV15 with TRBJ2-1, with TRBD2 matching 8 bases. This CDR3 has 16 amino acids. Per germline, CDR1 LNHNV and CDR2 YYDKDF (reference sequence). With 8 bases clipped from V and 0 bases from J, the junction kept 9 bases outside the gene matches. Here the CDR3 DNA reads TGTGCCACCTTCTTCTGGAGCGGGAGCTCCTACAATGAGCAGTTCTTC. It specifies CATFFWSGSSYNEQFF.

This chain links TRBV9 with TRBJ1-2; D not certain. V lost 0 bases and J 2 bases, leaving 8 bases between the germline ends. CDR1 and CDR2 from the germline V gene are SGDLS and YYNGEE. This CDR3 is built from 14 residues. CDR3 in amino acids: CASSVADNNYGYTF. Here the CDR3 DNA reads TGTGCCAGCAGCGTAGCCGACAACAACTATGGCTACACCTTC.

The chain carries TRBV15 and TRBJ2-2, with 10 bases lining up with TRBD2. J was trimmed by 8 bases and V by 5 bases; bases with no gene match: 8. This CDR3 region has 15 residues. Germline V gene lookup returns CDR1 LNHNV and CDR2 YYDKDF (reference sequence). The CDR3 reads CATSGLAGVAGELFF. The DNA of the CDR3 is TGTGCCACCAGCGGGCTAGCGGGGGTGGCGGGGGAGCTGTTTTTT.

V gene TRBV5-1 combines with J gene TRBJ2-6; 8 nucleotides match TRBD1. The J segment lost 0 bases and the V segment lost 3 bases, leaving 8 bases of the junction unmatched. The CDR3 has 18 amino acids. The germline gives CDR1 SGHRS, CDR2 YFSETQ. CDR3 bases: TGCGCCAGCAGCTCCCGGACAGGGCCAACCTCTGGGGCCAACGTCCTGACTTTC. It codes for CASSSRTGPTSGANVLTF.

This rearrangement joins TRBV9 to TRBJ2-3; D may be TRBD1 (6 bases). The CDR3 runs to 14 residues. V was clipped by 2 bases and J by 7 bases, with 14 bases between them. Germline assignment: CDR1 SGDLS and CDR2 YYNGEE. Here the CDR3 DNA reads TGTGCCAGCAGCGTGGACCAAGGGGGTTATACGCAGTATTTT. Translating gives CASSVDQGGYTQYF. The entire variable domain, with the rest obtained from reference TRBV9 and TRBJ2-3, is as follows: DSGVTQTPKHLITATGQRVTLRCSPRSGDLSVYWYQQSLDQGLQFLIQYYNGEERAKGNILERFSAQQFPDLHSELNLSSLELGDSALYFCASSVDQGGYTQYFGPGTRLTVL.

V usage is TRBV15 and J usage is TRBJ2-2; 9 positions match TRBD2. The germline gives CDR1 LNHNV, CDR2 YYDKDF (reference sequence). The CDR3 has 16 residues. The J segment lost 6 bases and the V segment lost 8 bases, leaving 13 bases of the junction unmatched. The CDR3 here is CATGNSGSFWAGELFF. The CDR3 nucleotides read TGTGCCACCGGGAATAGCGGGAGCTTTTGGGCCGGGGAGCTGTTTTTT. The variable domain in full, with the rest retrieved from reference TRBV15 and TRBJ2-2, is DAMVIQNPRYQVTQFGKPVTLSCSQTLNHNVMYWYQQKSSQAPKLLFHYYDKDFNNEADTPDNFQSRRPNTSFCFLDIRSPGLGDTAMYLCATGNSGSFWAGELFFGEGSRLTVL.

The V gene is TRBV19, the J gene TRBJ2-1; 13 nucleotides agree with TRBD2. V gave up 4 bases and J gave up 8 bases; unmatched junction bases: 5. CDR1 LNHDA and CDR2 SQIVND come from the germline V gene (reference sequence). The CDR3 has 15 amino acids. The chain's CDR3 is CASSKGTSGIYEQFF. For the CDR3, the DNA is TGTGCCAGTAGTAAAGGGACTAGCGGGATTTATGAGCAGTTCTTC.

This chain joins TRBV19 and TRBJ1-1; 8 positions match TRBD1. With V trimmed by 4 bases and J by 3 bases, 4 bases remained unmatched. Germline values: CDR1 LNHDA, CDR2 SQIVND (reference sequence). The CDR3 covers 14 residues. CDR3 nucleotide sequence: TGTGCCAGTAGTAGACAGGGGCTGTACACTGAAGCTTTCTTT. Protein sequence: CASSRQGLYTEAFF.

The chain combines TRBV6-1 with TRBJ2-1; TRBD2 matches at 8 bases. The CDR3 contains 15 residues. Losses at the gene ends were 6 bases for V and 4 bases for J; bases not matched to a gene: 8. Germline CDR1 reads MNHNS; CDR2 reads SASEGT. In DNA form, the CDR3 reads TGTGCCAGCAGGTCAACAGCGGGAGTGTACAATGAGCAGTTCTTC. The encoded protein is CASRSTAGVYNEQFF.

CDR3 residues: CASSREVAGFNEQFF. The CDR3 DNA reads TGTGCCAGCAGCCGGGAGGTAGCGGGGTTCAATGAGCAGTTCTTC. The rearrangement links TRBV21-1 to TRBJ2-1; the tabulated D call, TRBD2, remains unverified against the DNA. TRBV21-1 is listed as a pseudogene. The CDR3 runs to 15 residues.